This T cell receptor beta chain stems from a study of prognosis after radiotherapy for stage I lung cancer. As for the study in general: Distant metastases after radiotherapy occurred in four patients at a median of around seven months; about 15 showed no significant progression.

TCR beta CDR3 was amplified from genomic DNA by two-round multiplex PCR. Amplification during the initial PCR round employed primers specific to each TRBV and TRBJ gene. In TCRdb, the multiplex PCR reads were re-called with MiXCR into one record per CDR3 protein. Here the sample spans over 15,000 distinct CDR3 sequences, more than 25% being singletons. Sample collection consisted of about 6 milliliters of peripheral blood drawn at each of two time points. The CDR3 spans 13 residues. CDR1 and CDR2 from the germline V gene are LGHNT and FRNRAP. With 1 base removed from V and 9 bases from J, the gap between germline ends came to 10 bases. This clonotype showed up many times.

The sequences come from PBMCs, collected before or after stereotactic body radiation therapy (not recorded which). The origin of this receptor is a donor aged 50 or older with non-small cell lung cancer. The chain is built from TRBV12-5 and TRBJ2-1; no definite D call. DNA of the CDR3: TGTGCTAGTGGTTTGGCTTCCTTTGGTGAGCAGTTCTTC. Translating gives CASGLASFGEQFF. Full variable domain (remainder filled in from reference TRBV12-5 and TRBJ2-1): DARVTQTPRHKVTEMGQEVTMRCQPILGHNTVFWYRQTMMQGLELLAYFRNRAPLDDSGMPKDRFSAEMPDATLATLKIQPSEPRDSAVYFCASGLASFGEQFFGPGTRLTVL.